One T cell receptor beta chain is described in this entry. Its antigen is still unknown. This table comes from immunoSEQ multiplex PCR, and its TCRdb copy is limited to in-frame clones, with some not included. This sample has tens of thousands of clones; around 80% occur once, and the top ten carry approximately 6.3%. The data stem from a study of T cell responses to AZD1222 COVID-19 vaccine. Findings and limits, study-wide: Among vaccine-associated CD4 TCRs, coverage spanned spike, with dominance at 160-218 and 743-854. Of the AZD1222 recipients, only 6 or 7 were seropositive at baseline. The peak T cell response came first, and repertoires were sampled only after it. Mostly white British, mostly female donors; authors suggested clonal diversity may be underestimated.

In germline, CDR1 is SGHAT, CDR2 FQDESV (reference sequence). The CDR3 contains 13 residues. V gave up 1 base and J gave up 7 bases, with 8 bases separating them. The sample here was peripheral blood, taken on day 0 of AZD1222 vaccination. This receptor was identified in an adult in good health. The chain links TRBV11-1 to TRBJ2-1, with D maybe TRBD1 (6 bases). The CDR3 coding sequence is TGTGCCAGCAGCTTAGTCAGGGGAAATGAGCAGTTCTTC. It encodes CASSLVRGNEQFF.